This entry describes one T cell receptor beta chain. Deletions cut 4 bases from V and 3 bases from J, with 4 bases between. Germline lookup yields CDR1 MDHEN and CDR2 SYDVKM. The CDR3 has 11 amino acids. The sample is drawn from a study of control samples from healthy donors and cancer patients. Using immunoSEQ multiplex PCR, the repertoire was profiled, and TCRdb retains in-frame clones only, with some absent. The sample carries about 160,000 clones, roughly nine tenths recorded once. The TCR sequence derives from a woman younger than 45 in good health. The sample comprised blood. The V call is TRBV28, the J call TRBJ2-7; D remains ambiguous. This chain's CDR3 is CASSSGYEQYF. The CDR3 coding sequence is TGTGCCAGCAGTTCAGGCTACGAGCAGTACTTC.